Detailed here is one T cell receptor beta chain. In the authors' workflow: Amplified reference gene primers provided the basis for estimating nucleated cell counts. Here immunoSEQ multiplex PCR was the method, and the copy in TCRdb shows in-frame clones only, minus some. The DNA gave D and trimming, while V, J and clone size come from that table. The sample consists of 310,000 or so clones, 89% of them appearing once. This entry is derived from a study of blood T cell repertoires in COVID-19. On the study more broadly: Whether acute or convalescent, the COVID-19 samples came from the United States, Italy and Spain. In each case, the material was cDNA or gDNA derived from T cells, B-cell-depleted T cells, or PBMCs.

The sequence was obtained from a man aged 18 to 30 who had recovered from COVID-19. Sequenced: peripheral blood.

CDR3 in amino acids: CASSPLGQQETQYF. For the CDR3, the DNA is TGTGCCAGCAGCCCCTTAGGACAGCAAGAGACCCAGTACTTC. The chain recombines TRBV11-3 with TRBJ2-5; D is perhaps TRBD1 (6 bases). The CDR3 extends over 14 amino acids. Looked up from germline, CDR1 is SGHNT and CDR2 is YENEEA. V was pared by 5 bases and J by 2 bases, with 12 bases between.